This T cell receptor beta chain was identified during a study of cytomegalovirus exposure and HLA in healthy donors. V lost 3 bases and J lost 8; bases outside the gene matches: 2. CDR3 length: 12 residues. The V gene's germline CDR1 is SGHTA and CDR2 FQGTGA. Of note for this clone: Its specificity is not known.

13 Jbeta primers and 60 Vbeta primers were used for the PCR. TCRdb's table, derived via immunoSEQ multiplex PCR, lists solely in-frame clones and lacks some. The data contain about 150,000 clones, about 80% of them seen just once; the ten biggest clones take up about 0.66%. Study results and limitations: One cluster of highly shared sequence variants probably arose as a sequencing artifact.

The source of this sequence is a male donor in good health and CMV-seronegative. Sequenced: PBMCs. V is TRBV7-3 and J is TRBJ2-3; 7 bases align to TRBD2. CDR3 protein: CASSLGGGTQYF. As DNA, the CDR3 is TGTGCCAGCAGCTTGGGGGGGGGTACGCAGTATTTT.